A single sample gave rise to the 28 T cell receptor beta chains below, sequenced in a study of cytomegalovirus exposure and HLA in healthy donors. This PCR relied on a set of 60 Vbeta primers and 13 Jbeta primers. The protocol was immunoSEQ multiplex PCR, while the TCRdb copy is restricted to in-frame clones and leaves out a portion. This listing includes tens of thousands of clones. Sequencing used PBMCs. The receptors derive from a man between 50 and 59 years old in good health and CMV-seronegative.

This chain links TRBV13 with TRBJ2-7; no firm D call. Germline CDR1 reads PRHDT; CDR2 reads FYEKMQ (reference sequence). The CDR3 contains 15 residues. V shed 5 bases and J shed 1 base, with 15 bases lying between them. The CDR3 nucleotides read TGTGCCAGCAGCCCGGCACCCGCGCGGTCCTACGAGCAGTACTTC. This codes for CASSPAPARSYEQYF.

The chain links TRBV4-2 to TRBJ2-6; 10 bases match TRBD1. In germline, CDR1 is LGHNA, CDR2 YNFKEQ. The CDR3 is 16 residues long. V lost 4 bases, J lost 11 bases, and 11 bases stayed unmatched. In nucleotides, the CDR3 is TGTGCCAGCAGCCCGCAGATGACAGGGGGCGCCTACGTCCTGACTTTC. As protein: CASSPQMTGGAYVLTF.

The chain joins TRBV10-3 to TRBJ1-3; no clear D gene. Germline V gene data show CDR1 as ENHRY and CDR2 as SYGVKD. Trimming stripped 3 bases from V and 0 bases from J, with 3 bases between. The CDR3 sequence is 13 residues long. The DNA for the CDR3 is TGTGCCATCAGTGACAGCTCTGGAAACACCATATATTTT. Encoded protein: CAISDSSGNTIYF.

The chain uses TRBV25-1 and TRBJ1-3, with TRBD1 as a possible D gene (6 bases). Trimming left V 6 bases short and J 0 bases short, with 12 bases between. Germline V gene lookup returns CDR1 MGHDK and CDR2 SYGVNS. CDR3 length: 15 amino acids. The CDR3 is CASSRQATSGNTIYF. CDR3 sequence (DNA): TGTGCCAGCAGCCGACAGGCGACCTCTGGAAACACCATATATTTT.

V usage is TRBV30 and J usage is TRBJ2-3; D is ambiguous. CDR3 length equals 14 residues. Deletions cut 4 bases from V and 3 bases from J, with 14 bases between. The germline V gene has CDR1 GTSNPN and CDR2 SVGIG (reference sequence). CDR3 residues: CAWTVNAATDTQYF. The CDR3 DNA reads TGTGCCTGGACCGTAAACGCGGCTACAGATACGCAGTATTTT.

This chain joins TRBV7-2 and TRBJ1-5, with D possibly being TRBD1 (5 bases). There are 17 residues in the CDR3. Trimming took 0 bases from V and 2 from J, leaving 14 bases between them. Looked up from germline, CDR1 is SGHTA and CDR2 is FQGNSA. In DNA, the CDR3 is TGTGCCAGCAGCTTAGCCCCAGGGATGGGCGGCAATCAGCCCCAGCATTTT. This sequence encodes CASSLAPGMGGNQPQHF.

This sequence joins TRBV21-1 and TRBJ1-2; the table's D call of TRBD1 was not tested on the DNA. TRBV21-1 is an annotated pseudogene. The CDR3 length is 22 residues. As DNA, the CDR3 is TGTGCCAGCAGCAAAGCGAAGATAAATAAAACGGGGACAGAGGGCCAATTCTATGGCTACACCTTC. Its translation is CASSKAKINKTGTEGQFYGYTF.

The chain combines TRBV2 with TRBJ1-2, with 7 bases aligning to TRBD1. J lost 4 bases, V lost 7 bases, and 9 bases had no gene match. The length of the CDR3 is 14 residues. Germline V gene lookup returns CDR1 SNHLY and CDR2 FYNNEI. The CDR3 is CASKKGQYGYGYTF. Here the CDR3 DNA reads TGTGCCAGCAAAAAGGGACAGTACGGCTATGGCTACACCTTC.

The rearrangement joins TRBV7-3 to TRBJ1-1; tentatively, D is TRBD1 (6 bases). CDR3 length: 15 residues. Germline CDR1 is SGHTA and CDR2 is FQGTGA. V was shortened by 5 bases and J by 1 base, with 14 bases between the two germline ends. CDR3 in amino acids: CASSRIRGQNTEAFF. DNA of the CDR3: TGTGCCAGCAGCCGTATCAGGGGACAGAACACTGAAGCTTTCTTT.

Remarks on this clone: Different DNA sequences within this sample yield the same CDR3. The rearrangement joins TRBV11-3 to TRBJ2-1; 7 bases map to TRBD2. The length of the CDR3 is 15 residues. Germline trimming cut 1 base from V and 3 bases from J; bases unmatched to any gene: 3. Germline V CDR1 and CDR2: SGHNT, YENEEA. Here the CDR3 DNA reads TGTGCCAGCAGCTTAGGTGGCGGGGGCTACAATGAGCAGTTCTTC. Translating it yields CASSLGGGGYNEQFF.

The rearrangement joins TRBV5-4 to TRBJ1-1; D gene uncertain. The germline V and J ends were trimmed by 3 bases and 0 bases, with 6 bases remaining between them. In germline, CDR1 is SGHNT, CDR2 YYREEE (reference sequence). The CDR3 sequence is 13 residues long. The CDR3 loop reads CASSYSMNTEAFF. The CDR3 DNA reads TGTGCCAGCAGCTACTCCATGAACACTGAAGCTTTCTTT.

The CDR3 loop is CASSLGGGGGYGYTF. The CDR3 bases are TGTGCCAGCAGCTTGGGAGGGGGCGGTGGGTATGGCTACACCTTC. This chain connects TRBV5-6 to TRBJ1-2; 7 nucleotides match TRBD1. The CDR3 has 15 amino acids. Germline V gene data show CDR1 as SGHDT and CDR2 as YYEEEE. Trimming removed 0 bases from V and 5 bases from J; junction bases left unmatched: 7. Full variable domain (outside the CDR3, taken from reference TRBV5-6 and TRBJ1-2): DAGVTQSPTHLIKTRGQQVTLRCSPKSGHDTVSWYQQALGQGPQFIFQYYEEEERQRGNFPDRFSGHQFPNYSSELNVNALLLGDSALYLCASSLGGGGGYGYTFGSGTRLTVV.

The V and J genes are TRBV7-2 and TRBJ2-3, with 9 positions matching TRBD1. There are 18 residues in the CDR3. Germline V gives CDR1 SGHTA, CDR2 FQGNSA. The trim removed 3 bases at V and 4 bases at J, leaving 14 bases unmatched. The CDR3 reads CASSLTLPGQGLADTQYF. The CDR3 DNA follows: TGTGCCAGCAGCTTGACACTCCCGGGACAGGGACTTGCAGATACGCAGTATTTT.

V gene TRBV19 combines with J gene TRBJ2-2; D remains ambiguous. The ends were cut back, 4 bases at V and 8 bases at J, with 11 bases in the middle. In germline, CDR1 is LNHDA, CDR2 SQIVND (reference sequence). CDR3 length: 13 residues. The CDR3 nucleotides read TGTGCCAGTAGTAGTTCGGGTAGGGGGGAGCTGTTTTTT. It translates to CASSSSGRGELFF. Full variable domain (rest looked up from reference TRBV19 and TRBJ2-2): DGGITQSPKYLFRKEGQNVTLSCEQNLNHDAMYWYRQDPGQGLRLIYYSQIVNDFQKGDIAEGYSVSREKKESFPLTVTSAQKNPTAFYLCASSSSGRGELFFGEGSRLTVL.

The V call is TRBV6-5, the J call TRBJ1-1; no clear D gene. Per the germline V gene, CDR1 is MNHEY and CDR2 is SVGAGI. The CDR3 has 13 residues. V was shortened by 2 bases and J by 3 bases, with 7 bases between the two germline ends. This CDR3 is CASSYRRYTEAFF. DNA of the CDR3: TGTGCCAGCAGTTACCGCAGATACACTGAAGCTTTCTTT.

V usage is TRBV10-3 and J usage is TRBJ1-6, with a possible D match to TRBD1 (6 bases). V was trimmed by 7 bases and J by 0 bases, leaving 13 bases between them. Germline V CDR1 and CDR2: ENHRY, SYGVKD. The CDR3 spans 16 residues. This CDR3 reads CAITNDRHSYNSPLHF. The CDR3 region has the DNA TGTGCCATCACCAATGACAGGCACTCCTATAATTCACCCCTCCACTTT.

V is TRBV7-9 and J is TRBJ2-1; 9 bases are a match to TRBD2. There are 14 residues in the CDR3. J lost 10 bases, V lost 1 base, and 5 bases had no gene match. CDR1 and CDR2 from the germline V gene are SEHNR and FQNEAQ (reference sequence). For the CDR3, the DNA is TGTGCCAGCAGCTTAGTGGGGCTAGCGGGGGAGCAGTTCTTC. Its protein is CASSLVGLAGEQFF.

The rearrangement uses TRBV7-3 and TRBJ2-7; D remains unclear. CDR1 SGHTA and CDR2 FQGTGA come from the germline V gene. This CDR3 has 15 residues. Trimming took off 5 bases at V and 0 bases at J, with 14 bases between the two ends. As DNA, the CDR3 is TGTGCCAGCAGCATGACACTGACGGCCTCCTACGAGCAGTACTTC. Translated: CASSMTLTASYEQYF.

This sequence joins TRBV7-9 and TRBJ1-2; 8 bases line up with TRBD1. Unmatched junction bases numbered 6, after V lost 2 bases and J lost 7 bases. Germline V gives CDR1 SEHNR, CDR2 FQNEAQ (reference sequence). The CDR3 is 14 amino acids. The CDR3 sequence is CASSLSPDRAGYTF. The CDR3 DNA reads as TGTGCCAGCAGCTTATCCCCGGACAGGGCTGGCTACACCTTC.

V usage is TRBV2 and J usage is TRBJ2-4, with TRBD1 matching over 7 bases. The CDR3 is made up of 15 amino acids. Germline V gives CDR1 SNHLY, CDR2 FYNNEI. Trimming took 4 bases from V and 2 from J; bases not matched to a gene: 5. The CDR3 nucleotides read TGTGCCAGCAGTGTCTCACAGGGGCCCAAAAACATTCAGTACTTC. Encoded protein: CASSVSQGPKNIQYF.

The chain employs TRBV4-3 and TRBJ1-3; D is unresolved. Trimming took off 0 bases at V and 4 bases at J, with 13 bases between the two ends. The germline V gene encodes CDR1 LGHNA and CDR2 YSLEER. The CDR3 length is 16 residues. The CDR3 DNA is TGCGCCAGCAGCCAAGATATCGGGGTTTCAGGAAACACCATATATTTT. It yields the protein CASSQDIGVSGNTIYF.

This chain joins TRBV5-4 and TRBJ1-3, with 10 bases aligning to TRBD1. Per the germline V gene, CDR1 is SGHNT and CDR2 is YYREEE (reference sequence). The CDR3 is 15 amino acids. The ends lost 3 bases at V and 3 bases at J; junction bases unmatched: 3. The CDR3 DNA sequence: TGTGCCAGCAGCTACGGACAGGGGGTTGGAAACACCATATATTTT. Residues: CASSYGQGVGNTIYF.

The V and J genes are TRBV2 and TRBJ2-7, with TRBD1 as a possible D gene (6 bases). The CDR3 length is 12 residues. Germline V lookup: CDR1 SNHLY, CDR2 FYNNEI. The germline V and J ends were trimmed by 6 bases and 5 bases, with 11 bases remaining between them. The chain's CDR3 is CASRGSGDEQYF. The CDR3 nucleotides read TGTGCCAGCAGGGGATCAGGGGACGAGCAGTACTTC. The full variable domain, its missing parts supplied by reference TRBV2 and TRBJ2-7, is EPEVTQTPSHQVTQMGQEVILRCVPISNHLYFYWYRQILGQKVEFLVSFYNNEISEKSEIFDDQFSVERPDGSNFTLKIRSTKLEDSAMYFCASRGSGDEQYFGPGTRLTVT.

This sequence joins TRBV12-1 and TRBJ2-7; the D segment call TRBD1 is taken from the table without a DNA check. TRBV12-1 is an annotated pseudogene. The CDR3 loop spans 13 amino acids. The CDR3 loop reads CASREGAAYEQYF. The DNA of the CDR3 is TGTGCCAGCCGAGAGGGGGCCGCCTACGAGCAGTACTTC.

The genes are TRBV5-1 and TRBJ1-5; D not resolved. The CDR3 is made up of 14 amino acids. Per the germline V gene, CDR1 is SGHRS and CDR2 is YFSETQ. Trimming left V 0 bases short and J 0 bases short, with 4 bases between. The CDR3 DNA reads TGCGCCAGCAGCTTGGGACATAGCAATCAGCCCCAGCATTTT. Translated, it gives CASSLGHSNQPQHF.

The chain combines TRBV28 with TRBJ2-2; D might be TRBD1 (5 bases). Germline V gene data show CDR1 as MDHEN and CDR2 as SYDVKM. The CDR3 sequence is 12 residues long. Between the trimmed V and J ends, which lost 2 bases and 7 bases, there was a span of 5 bases. The CDR3 bases are TGTGCCAGCAGTTTAGACAGCGGGGAGCTGTTTTTT. It is translated as CASSLDSGELFF.

The genes are TRBV28 and TRBJ1-2; D remains unclear. Germline CDR1 and CDR2: MDHEN and SYDVKM. This CDR3 is 13 amino acids long. Trimming took 3 bases from V and 8 from J, leaving 13 bases between them. The CDR3: CASSFGGLGGYTF. CDR3 nucleotides: TGTGCCAGCAGTTTCGGAGGGCTTGGAGGCTACACCTTC.

This chain uses TRBV19 with TRBJ2-7; perhaps TRBD1 as D (6 bases). There are 13 residues in the CDR3. CDR1 is LNHDA, CDR2 SQIVND, per germline (reference sequence). V was shortened by 4 bases and J by 5 bases, with 12 bases between the two germline ends. As DNA, the CDR3 is TGTGCCAGTAGTACCTTATCAGGGGACGAGCAGTACTTC. Amino acids: CASSTLSGDEQYF.